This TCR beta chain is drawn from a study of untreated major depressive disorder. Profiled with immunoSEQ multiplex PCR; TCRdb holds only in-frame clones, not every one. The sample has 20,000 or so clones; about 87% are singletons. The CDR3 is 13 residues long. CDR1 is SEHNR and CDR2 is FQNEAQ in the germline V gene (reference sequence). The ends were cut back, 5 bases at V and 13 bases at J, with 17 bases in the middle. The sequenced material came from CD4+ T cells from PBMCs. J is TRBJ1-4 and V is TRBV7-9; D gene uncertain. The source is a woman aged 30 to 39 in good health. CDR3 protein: CASSPVGDVGLFF. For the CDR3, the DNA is TGTGCCAGCAGCCCTGTTGGTGATGTTGGACTGTTTTTT.